This T cell receptor beta chain was sequenced for a study of response to subunit inactivated influenza vaccine. Findings and caveats of the study: With each seasonal influenza vaccination, the authors suggested, few new T cells are recruited.

About this clonotype: Its antigen is unidentified.

The CDR3 runs 20 residues. CDR1 is MNHEY, CDR2 SMNVEV, per germline (reference sequence). Losses at the gene ends were 5 bases for V and 0 bases for J; bases not matched to a gene: 17. TCRdb ran MiXCR on the RT-PCR reads and lists one entry per CDR3 protein. The sample records around 580,000 distinct CDR3 sequences, 13% to 15% being singletons. Material: PBMCs from blood, obtained about 11 days after vaccination. This TCR came from a man aged 45 to 65 who received an inactivated influenza vaccine. V is TRBV27 and J is TRBJ2-1; TRBD1 matches at 9 bases. CDR3 nucleotides: TGTGCCAGCAGTCCCAGGGTGAGGACAGGGGTTGCACGCTCCTACAATGAGCAGTTCTTC. This codes for CASSPRVRTGVARSYNEQFF.